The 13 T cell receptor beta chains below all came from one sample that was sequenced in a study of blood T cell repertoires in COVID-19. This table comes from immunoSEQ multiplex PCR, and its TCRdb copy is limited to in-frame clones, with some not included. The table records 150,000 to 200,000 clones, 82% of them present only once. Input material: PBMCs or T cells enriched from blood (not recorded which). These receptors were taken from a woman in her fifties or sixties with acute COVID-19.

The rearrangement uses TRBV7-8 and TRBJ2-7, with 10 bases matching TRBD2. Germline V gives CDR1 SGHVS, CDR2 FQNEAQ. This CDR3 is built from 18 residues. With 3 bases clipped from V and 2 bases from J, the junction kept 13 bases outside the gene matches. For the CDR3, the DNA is TGTGCCAGCAGCTTTCATCTAGCTGGACTAGCGGACCCCTACGAGCAGTACTTC. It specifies CASSFHLAGLADPYEQYF. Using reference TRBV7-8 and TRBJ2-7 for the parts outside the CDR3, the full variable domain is GAGVSQSPRYKVAKRGQDVALRCDPISGHVSLFWYQQALGQGPEFLTYFQNEAQLDKSGLPSDRFFAERPEGSVSTLKIQRTQQEDSAVYLCASSFHLAGLADPYEQYFGPGTRLTVT.

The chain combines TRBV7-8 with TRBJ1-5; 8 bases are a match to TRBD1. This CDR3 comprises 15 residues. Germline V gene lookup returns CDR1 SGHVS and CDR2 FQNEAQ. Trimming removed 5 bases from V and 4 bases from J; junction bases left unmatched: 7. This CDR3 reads CASSRWTGRNQPQHF. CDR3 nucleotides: TGTGCCAGCAGCCGGTGGACAGGGAGGAATCAGCCCCAGCATTTT.

The CDR3 here is CASSLRDTKEKLFF. The CDR3 bases are TGTGCCAGCAGCCTCCGGGACACCAAAGAAAAACTGTTTTTT. The chain employs TRBV6-6 and TRBJ1-4; D is perhaps TRBD1 (6 bases). CDR1 and CDR2 (germline): MNHNY, SVGAGI (reference sequence). CDR3 length: 14 amino acids. V dropped 6 bases and J dropped 8 bases, with 16 bases sitting between them.

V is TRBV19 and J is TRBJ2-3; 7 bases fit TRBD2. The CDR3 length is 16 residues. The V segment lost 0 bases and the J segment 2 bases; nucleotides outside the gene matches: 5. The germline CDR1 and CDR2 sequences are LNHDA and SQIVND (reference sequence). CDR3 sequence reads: CASSIEGGWITDTQYF. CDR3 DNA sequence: TGTGCCAGTAGTATAGAGGGGGGGTGGATCACAGATACGCAGTATTTT.

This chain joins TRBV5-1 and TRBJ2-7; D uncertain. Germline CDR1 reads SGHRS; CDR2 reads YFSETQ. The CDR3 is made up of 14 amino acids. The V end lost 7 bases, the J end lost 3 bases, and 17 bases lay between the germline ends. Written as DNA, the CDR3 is TGCGCCAGCCGTTGGAACAGTGAATTCTACGAGCAGTACTTC. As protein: CASRWNSEFYEQYF.

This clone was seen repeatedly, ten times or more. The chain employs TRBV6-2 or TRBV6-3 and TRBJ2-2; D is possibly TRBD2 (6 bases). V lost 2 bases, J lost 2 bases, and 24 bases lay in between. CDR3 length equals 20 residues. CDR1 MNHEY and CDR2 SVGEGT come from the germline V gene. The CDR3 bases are TGTGCCAGCAGTTACAGGGCGGGACTGCGGACCTTATTAAACACCGGGGAGCTGTTTTTT. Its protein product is CASSYRAGLRTLLNTGELFF.

The CDR3 loop reads CASSLTPVGHTGELFF. As DNA, the CDR3 is TGTGCCAGCAGTTTAACGCCGGTGGGGCACACCGGGGAGCTGTTTTTT. The rearrangement links TRBV27 to TRBJ2-2, with D tentatively TRBD1 (5 bases). Trimming stripped 2 bases from V and 3 bases from J, with 13 bases between. Germline V gene sequence: CDR1 MNHEY, CDR2 SMNVEV (reference sequence). This CDR3 is built from 16 residues.

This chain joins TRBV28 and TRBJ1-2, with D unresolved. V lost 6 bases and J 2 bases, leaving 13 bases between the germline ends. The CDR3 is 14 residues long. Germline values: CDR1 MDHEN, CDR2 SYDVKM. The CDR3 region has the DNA TGTGCCAGCAGCCTGGCCCGGAGGAACTATGGCTACACCTTC. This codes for CASSLARRNYGYTF.

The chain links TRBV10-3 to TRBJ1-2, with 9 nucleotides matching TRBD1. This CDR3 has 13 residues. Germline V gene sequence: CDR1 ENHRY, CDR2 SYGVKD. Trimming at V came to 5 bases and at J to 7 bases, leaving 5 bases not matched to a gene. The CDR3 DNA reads TGTGCCATCAGTCGGGACAGGGTCTCTGGCTACACCTTC. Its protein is CAISRDRVSGYTF.

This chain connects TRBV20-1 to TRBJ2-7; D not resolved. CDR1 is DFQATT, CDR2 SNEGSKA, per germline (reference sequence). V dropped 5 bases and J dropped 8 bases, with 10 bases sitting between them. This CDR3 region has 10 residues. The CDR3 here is CSAGPSKQYV. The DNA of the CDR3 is TGCAGTGCTGGGCCATCGAAGCAGTACGTC.

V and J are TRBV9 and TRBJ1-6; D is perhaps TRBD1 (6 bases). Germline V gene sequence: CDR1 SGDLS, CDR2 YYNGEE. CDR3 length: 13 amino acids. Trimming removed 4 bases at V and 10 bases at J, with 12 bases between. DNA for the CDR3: TGTGCCAGCAGCCTCAGGGGACGATCACCCCTCCACTTT. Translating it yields CASSLRGRSPLHF.

This chain's CDR3 is CASIRGGGYGYTF. In DNA, the CDR3 is TGTGCCAGCATCAGGGGCGGCGGCTATGGCTACACCTTC. This chain uses TRBV19 with TRBJ1-2, with D possibly TRBD1 on 6 matching bases. Between the trimmed V and J ends, which lost 9 bases and 4 bases, there was a span of 15 bases. The germline CDR1 and CDR2 sequences are LNHDA and SQIVND (reference sequence). CDR3 length: 13 amino acids.

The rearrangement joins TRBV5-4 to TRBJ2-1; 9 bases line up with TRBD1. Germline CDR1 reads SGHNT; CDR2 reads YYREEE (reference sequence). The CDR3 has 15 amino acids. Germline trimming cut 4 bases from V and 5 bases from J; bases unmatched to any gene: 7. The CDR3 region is CASSAGQGRNNEQFF. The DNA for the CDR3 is TGTGCCAGCAGCGCAGGACAGGGGAGGAACAATGAGCAGTTCTTC. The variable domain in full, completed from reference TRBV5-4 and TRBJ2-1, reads ETGVTQSPTHLIKTRGQQVTLRCSSQSGHNTVSWYQQALGQGPQFIFQYYREEENGRGNFPPRFSGLQFPNYSSELNVNALELDDSALYLCASSAGQGRNNEQFFGPGTRLTVL.